This note documents a single TCR beta chain sequence. Its antigen is not identified. The data originate from a study of OX40 agonist ivuxolimab in advanced cancers. The wider study: A partial response was reached by three patients: one with hepatocellular carcinoma and two with cutaneous melanoma. The study's findings and limits: CD8+ T cells averaged more expanded clones than CD4+.

Sequencing used immunoSEQ multiplex PCR; TCRdb keeps in-frame clones, though not all of them. The sample yields about 40,000 clones, approximately 90% seen once. The V gene lost 1 base and the J gene lost 5 bases, with 14 bases spanning the gap. This CDR3 is built from 16 residues. CDR1 is SEHNR, CDR2 FQNEAQ, per germline (reference sequence). Sequenced here: CD4+ or CD8+ T cells sorted from blood, sampled in a trial of the OX40 agonist ivuxolimab. This TCR was recovered from an adult with an advanced solid tumor such as melanoma, head and neck, liver or kidney cancer. V is TRBV7-9 and J is TRBJ2-2; D perhaps matches TRBD2 (5 bases). For the CDR3, the DNA is TGTGCCAGCAGCTTAGGACTAAGAGGTCGGACCGGGGAGCTGTTTTTT. It codes for CASSLGLRGRTGELFF. Supplemented by reference TRBV7-9 and TRBJ2-2, the full variable domain reads DTGVSQNPRHKITKRGQNVTFRCDPISEHNRLYWYRQTLGQGPEFLTYFQNEAQLEKSRLLSDRFSAERPKGSFSTLEIQRTEQGDSAMYLCASSLGLRGRTGELFFGEGSRLTVL.